These 28 T cell receptor beta chains were all obtained from the same sample, sequenced in a study of cytomegalovirus exposure and HLA in healthy donors. In the PCR, 60 Vbeta and 13 Jbeta primers were used. Repertoires were generated with immunoSEQ multiplex PCR, while TCRdb's copy carries only in-frame clones and drops some. The sample has roughly 300,000 clones, roughly 85% seen once. Sequencing was done on a sample of PBMCs. The receptors derive from a man aged 35-49 years in good health and CMV-seropositive.

The V call is TRBV30, the J call TRBJ1-2; 8 bases are shared with TRBD1. The ends lost 2 bases at V and 1 base at J; junction bases unmatched: 3. Germline V gene lookup returns CDR1 GTSNPN and CDR2 SVGIG (reference sequence). The CDR3 runs 14 residues. CDR3: CAWSQGAGNYGYTF. CDR3 nucleotides: TGTGCCTGGAGTCAGGGGGCTGGTAACTATGGCTACACCTTC.

In the case of this clone: At the DNA level, this CDR3 is encoded by other sequences in the same sample as well. The chain has TRBV19 and TRBJ2-1; 7 nucleotides match TRBD2. CDR1 and CDR2 (germline): LNHDA, SQIVND (reference sequence). The CDR3 runs to 14 residues. V gave up 3 bases and J gave up 3 bases; unmatched junction bases: 2. The CDR3 coding sequence is TGTGCCAGTAGTATGGGCGGGAGCTACAATGAGCAGTTCTTC. This gives the protein CASSMGGSYNEQFF.

The V and J genes are TRBV28 and TRBJ2-7; weak D call: TRBD2 (6 bases). Germline-derived CDR1 and CDR2 are MDHEN and SYDVKM. The CDR3 spans 11 residues. Trimming removed 5 bases from V and 7 bases from J, with 9 bases in between. The CDR3: CASSPGGEQYF. The CDR3 DNA follows: TGTGCCAGCAGTCCTGGGGGGGAGCAGTACTTC.

The V and J genes are TRBV5-6 and TRBJ2-4; maybe TRBD1 (5 bases). This CDR3 has 14 amino acids. V dropped 3 bases and J dropped 9 bases, with 16 bases sitting between them. Germline values: CDR1 SGHDT, CDR2 YYEEEE. The CDR3 DNA is TGTGCCAGCAGCTCCTGGGGCTCCCACCCCATTCAGTACTTC. Residues: CASSSWGSHPIQYF.

The chain links TRBV5-4 to TRBJ2-7, with no clear D. The CDR3 has 14 residues. Deletions cut 0 bases from V and 2 bases from J, with 9 bases between. The V gene's germline CDR1 is SGHNT and CDR2 YYREEE (reference sequence). The chain's CDR3 is CASSLDGATYEQYF. The CDR3 coding sequence is TGTGCCAGCAGCTTGGATGGAGCAACCTACGAGCAGTACTTC.

The chain links TRBV5-1 to TRBJ2-1; D is possibly TRBD2 (6 bases). The CDR3 runs 14 residues. Germline V gene lookup returns CDR1 SGHRS and CDR2 YFSETQ. V lost 4 bases and J lost 0, with 8 bases in between. CDR3 region: CASSRGSSYNEQFF. CDR3 nucleotides: TGCGCCAGCAGCCGGGGGAGCTCCTACAATGAGCAGTTCTTC.

V usage is TRBV7-3 and J usage is TRBJ2-2, with 11 nucleotides matching TRBD1. Germline assignment: CDR1 SGHTA and CDR2 FQGTGA. The trim removed 2 bases at V and 6 bases at J, leaving 5 bases unmatched. The CDR3 contains 16 residues. For the CDR3, the DNA is TGTGCCAGCAGCTTAGGGACAGGGGGTTTCGCCGGGGAGCTGTTTTTT. Its translation is CASSLGTGGFAGELFF.

This clone was seen only a few times. This same CDR3 is encoded by further DNA sequences in the sample. The V gene is TRBV28, the J gene TRBJ2-2; TRBD2 aligns across 8 bases. Germline V gene data show CDR1 as MDHEN and CDR2 as SYDVKM. This CDR3 is built from 15 residues. J lost 4 bases, V lost 2 bases, and 3 bases had no gene match. The CDR3 bases are TGTGCCAGCAGTTTAGCAGCGGGAGTCACCGGGGAGCTGTTTTTT. Its protein is CASSLAAGVTGELFF.

The rearrangement joins TRBV27 to TRBJ2-7, with 7 nucleotides matching TRBD1. V gave up 6 bases and J gave up 3 bases; unmatched junction bases: 8. The CDR3 is 14 amino acids. In germline, CDR1 is MNHEY, CDR2 SMNVEV (reference sequence). CDR3 bases: TGTGCCAGCAGCCTGACAGGGAGCGGCTACGAGCAGTACTTC. This encodes CASSLTGSGYEQYF.

The V gene is TRBV2, the J gene TRBJ1-4, with 11 nucleotides matching TRBD1. J gave up 8 bases and V 6 bases, and 8 bases lay outside the gene matches. Per germline, CDR1 SNHLY and CDR2 FYNNEI. CDR3 size: 15 residues. The CDR3 DNA is TGTGCCAGCAGCCCAAGGACAGGGGGCCAGGAAAAACTGTTTTTT. Translated: CASSPRTGGQEKLFF.

This chain links TRBV4-1 with TRBJ2-7; D perhaps matches TRBD1 (6 bases). This CDR3 comprises 15 residues. The germline CDR1 and CDR2 sequences are MGHRA and YSYEKL. V lost 3 bases and J 1 base, leaving 13 bases between the germline ends. Here the CDR3 DNA reads TGCGCCAGCAGCCAGGGGACACACAAATCCTACGAGCAGTACTTC. It codes for CASSQGTHKSYEQYF.

This chain joins TRBV6-1 and TRBJ2-7; 12 nucleotides match TRBD1. This CDR3 comprises 14 residues. Trimming removed 6 bases from V and 3 bases from J; junction bases left unmatched: 3. CDR1 and CDR2 (germline): MNHNS, SASEGT. The CDR3 nucleotides read TGTGCCAGCAGGGGACAGGGGGCTTACTACGAGCAGTACTTC. This gives the protein CASRGQGAYYEQYF.

The chain combines TRBV7-9 with TRBJ1-6; 9 bases line up with TRBD1. Germline V gives CDR1 SEHNR, CDR2 FQNEAQ (reference sequence). CDR3 length: 16 amino acids. V lost 5 bases and J lost 8; bases outside the gene matches: 10. The CDR3 DNA is TGTGCCAGCAGCCCCCGGAACAGGGGGCATGATTCACCCCTCCACTTT. This gives the protein CASSPRNRGHDSPLHF.

The chain is built from TRBV19 and TRBJ2-3; 10 nucleotides align to TRBD2. CDR3 length: 12 amino acids. After removal of 6 bases from V and 8 bases from J, the junction contained 2 bases not matched to a gene. CDR1 and CDR2 (germline): LNHDA, SQIVND (reference sequence). In nucleotides, the CDR3 is TGTGCCAGTAGCCCTAGCGGGGGTACGCAGTATTTT. Protein sequence: CASSPSGGTQYF.

The genes are TRBV5-4 and TRBJ2-1, with a tentative D call TRBD2 (6 bases). CDR3 length: 18 amino acids. V was trimmed by 0 bases and J by 0 bases, leaving 16 bases between them. The V gene's germline CDR1 is SGHNT and CDR2 YYREEE (reference sequence). This CDR3 reads CASSLEEYSGSSYNEQFF. The CDR3 region has the DNA TGTGCCAGCAGCTTGGAGGAATATAGCGGCAGCTCCTACAATGAGCAGTTCTTC. Full variable domain (outside the CDR3, taken from reference TRBV5-4 and TRBJ2-1): ETGVTQSPTHLIKTRGQQVTLRCSSQSGHNTVSWYQQALGQGPQFIFQYYREEENGRGNFPPRFSGLQFPNYSSELNVNALELDDSALYLCASSLEEYSGSSYNEQFFGPGTRLTVL.

Remarks on this clone: Distinct nucleotide sequences in the sample also encode this CDR3. The V call is TRBV28, the J call TRBJ1-1; D remains ambiguous. Trimming took 1 base from V and 2 from J, leaving 2 bases between them. This CDR3 has 12 residues. CDR1 is MDHEN and CDR2 is SYDVKM in the germline V gene. CDR3 in DNA: TGTGCCAGCAGTTTATTAAACACTGAAGCTTTCTTT. Its translation: CASSLLNTEAFF.

Concerning this clone: The junction differs from germline at one of its ends, possibly a read error. The chain recombines TRBV7-9 with TRBJ1-2; 8 bases fit TRBD1. This CDR3 has 14 amino acids. Germline V lookup: CDR1 SEHNR, CDR2 FQNEAQ (reference sequence). Here the CDR3 DNA reads TGTTCCAGCAGCCCCCGGACAGGGTGGTATGGCTACACCTTC. Translating gives CSSSPRTGWYGYTF.

The chain carries TRBV6-1 and TRBJ1-5; 11 nucleotides agree with TRBD1. Germline CDR1 is MNHNS and CDR2 is SASEGT. With 6 bases clipped from V and 6 bases from J, the junction kept 4 bases outside the gene matches. This CDR3 contains 14 residues. CDR3 sequence (DNA): TGTGCCAGCAGCGGACAGGGGGCAAGTCAGCCCCAGCATTTT. This codes for CASSGQGASQPQHF.

The chain employs TRBV29-1 and TRBJ2-7; 11 bases are a match to TRBD1. J gave up 7 bases and V 4 bases, and 3 bases lay outside the gene matches. Germline CDR1 and CDR2: SQVTM and ANQGSEA. The CDR3 is made up of 12 amino acids. The CDR3 bases are TGCAGCGTTGGGACAGGGGGCTTTGAGCAGTACTTC. It encodes CSVGTGGFEQYF.

The chain uses TRBV5-1 and TRBJ2-6, with D tentatively TRBD1 (6 bases). CDR1 SGHRS and CDR2 YFSETQ come from the germline V gene. Trimming shortened V by 0 bases and J by 0 bases, and 16 bases separated the two germline ends. The length of the CDR3 is 19 residues. The chain's CDR3 is CASSLAEGTPSSGANVLTF. The CDR3 nucleotides are TGCGCCAGCAGCTTGGCCGAGGGGACACCGAGCTCTGGGGCCAACGTCCTGACTTTC. Variable domain in full (rest from reference TRBV5-1 and TRBJ2-6): KAGVTQTPRYLIKTRGQQVTLSCSPISGHRSVSWYQQTPGQGLQFLFEYFSETQRNKGNFPGRFSGRQFSNSRSEMNVSTLELGDSALYLCASSLAEGTPSSGANVLTFGAGSRLTVL.

This chain uses TRBV5-1 with TRBJ2-5; 10 bases align to TRBD2. Germline V gene sequence: CDR1 SGHRS, CDR2 YFSETQ. V lost 0 bases to trimming and J lost 4 bases; unmatched junction nucleotides: 6. The CDR3 consists of 16 residues. The CDR3 loop reads CASSLGLAGAGETQYF. In DNA, the CDR3 is TGCGCCAGCAGCTTGGGGCTAGCGGGAGCAGGAGAGACCCAGTACTTC.

The chain recombines TRBV9 with TRBJ2-1; 11 bases align to TRBD2. With V trimmed by 3 bases and J by 8 bases, 10 bases remained unmatched. Germline lookup yields CDR1 SGDLS and CDR2 YYNGEE. CDR3 length equals 16 residues. The CDR3 DNA follows: TGTGCCAGCAGCGAACTAGCGGGAGTGGGTGTCGATGAGCAGTTCTTC. Its translation: CASSELAGVGVDEQFF.

This clone has more than one count but fewer than ten. This rearrangement joins TRBV7-2 to TRBJ1-1, with TRBD1 matching 10 bases. Per the germline V gene, CDR1 is SGHTA and CDR2 is FQGNSA. The CDR3 sequence is 16 residues long. The V gene end was trimmed by 5 bases and the J gene end by 2 bases; junction bases not matched to a gene: 8. CDR3 sequence: CASSPGTGELNTEAFF. The CDR3, as DNA: TGTGCCAGCAGCCCTGGGACAGGGGAACTTAACACTGAAGCTTTCTTT.

The chain joins TRBV5-6 to TRBJ2-2; 7 positions match TRBD2. The V gene's germline CDR1 is SGHDT and CDR2 YYEEEE. Trimming took 6 bases from V and 4 from J; bases not matched to a gene: 9. CDR3 length equals 15 residues. The CDR3 bases are TGTGCCAGCACCCCCGGCGGGAGATTCACCGGGGAGCTGTTTTTT. Translated, it gives CASTPGGRFTGELFF.

This clone has a handful of counts. This chain joins TRBV28 and TRBJ2-5, with a tentative D call TRBD1 (5 bases). The closer fit of TRBJ2-7 to the DNA end suggests the J call may be wrong. This CDR3 region has 15 residues. Germline V gene sequence: CDR1 MDHEN, CDR2 SYDVKM. Here the CDR3 reads CASRPPDSSSYEQYF. CDR3 DNA sequence: TGTGCCAGCAGGCCCCCCGACAGCTCCTCCTACGAGCAGTACTTC.

The rearrangement links TRBV5-1 to TRBJ2-2, with D hard to call. V lost 1 base, J lost 1 base, and 5 bases lay in between. CDR3 length: 14 amino acids. The V gene's germline CDR1 is SGHRS and CDR2 YFSETQ. CDR3 sequence (DNA): TGCGCCAGCAGCTTGATAGAGAACACCGGGGAGCTGTTTTTT. Protein sequence: CASSLIENTGELFF. The entire variable domain, with the rest obtained from reference TRBV5-1 and TRBJ2-2, is as follows: KAGVTQTPRYLIKTRGQQVTLSCSPISGHRSVSWYQQTPGQGLQFLFEYFSETQRNKGNFPGRFSGRQFSNSRSEMNVSTLELGDSALYLCASSLIENTGELFFGEGSRLTVL.

The genes are TRBV6-1 and TRBJ1-5; D may be TRBD1 (5 bases). The V gene's germline CDR1 is MNHNS and CDR2 SASEGT. V lost 5 bases and J lost 0, with 8 bases in between. The CDR3 runs to 14 residues. This chain's CDR3 is CASSSQGSNQPQHF. The CDR3 bases are TGTGCCAGCAGTTCCCAGGGTAGCAATCAGCCCCAGCATTTT.

The chain uses TRBV27 and TRBJ2-7, with 8 bases identical to TRBD1. The germline V gene encodes CDR1 MNHEY and CDR2 SMNVEV (reference sequence). J was trimmed by 0 bases and V by 3 bases; bases with no gene match: 4. The CDR3 runs to 15 residues. The CDR3 reads CASSFGQGASYEQYF. CDR3 in DNA: TGTGCCAGCAGTTTCGGGCAGGGGGCCTCCTACGAGCAGTACTTC.